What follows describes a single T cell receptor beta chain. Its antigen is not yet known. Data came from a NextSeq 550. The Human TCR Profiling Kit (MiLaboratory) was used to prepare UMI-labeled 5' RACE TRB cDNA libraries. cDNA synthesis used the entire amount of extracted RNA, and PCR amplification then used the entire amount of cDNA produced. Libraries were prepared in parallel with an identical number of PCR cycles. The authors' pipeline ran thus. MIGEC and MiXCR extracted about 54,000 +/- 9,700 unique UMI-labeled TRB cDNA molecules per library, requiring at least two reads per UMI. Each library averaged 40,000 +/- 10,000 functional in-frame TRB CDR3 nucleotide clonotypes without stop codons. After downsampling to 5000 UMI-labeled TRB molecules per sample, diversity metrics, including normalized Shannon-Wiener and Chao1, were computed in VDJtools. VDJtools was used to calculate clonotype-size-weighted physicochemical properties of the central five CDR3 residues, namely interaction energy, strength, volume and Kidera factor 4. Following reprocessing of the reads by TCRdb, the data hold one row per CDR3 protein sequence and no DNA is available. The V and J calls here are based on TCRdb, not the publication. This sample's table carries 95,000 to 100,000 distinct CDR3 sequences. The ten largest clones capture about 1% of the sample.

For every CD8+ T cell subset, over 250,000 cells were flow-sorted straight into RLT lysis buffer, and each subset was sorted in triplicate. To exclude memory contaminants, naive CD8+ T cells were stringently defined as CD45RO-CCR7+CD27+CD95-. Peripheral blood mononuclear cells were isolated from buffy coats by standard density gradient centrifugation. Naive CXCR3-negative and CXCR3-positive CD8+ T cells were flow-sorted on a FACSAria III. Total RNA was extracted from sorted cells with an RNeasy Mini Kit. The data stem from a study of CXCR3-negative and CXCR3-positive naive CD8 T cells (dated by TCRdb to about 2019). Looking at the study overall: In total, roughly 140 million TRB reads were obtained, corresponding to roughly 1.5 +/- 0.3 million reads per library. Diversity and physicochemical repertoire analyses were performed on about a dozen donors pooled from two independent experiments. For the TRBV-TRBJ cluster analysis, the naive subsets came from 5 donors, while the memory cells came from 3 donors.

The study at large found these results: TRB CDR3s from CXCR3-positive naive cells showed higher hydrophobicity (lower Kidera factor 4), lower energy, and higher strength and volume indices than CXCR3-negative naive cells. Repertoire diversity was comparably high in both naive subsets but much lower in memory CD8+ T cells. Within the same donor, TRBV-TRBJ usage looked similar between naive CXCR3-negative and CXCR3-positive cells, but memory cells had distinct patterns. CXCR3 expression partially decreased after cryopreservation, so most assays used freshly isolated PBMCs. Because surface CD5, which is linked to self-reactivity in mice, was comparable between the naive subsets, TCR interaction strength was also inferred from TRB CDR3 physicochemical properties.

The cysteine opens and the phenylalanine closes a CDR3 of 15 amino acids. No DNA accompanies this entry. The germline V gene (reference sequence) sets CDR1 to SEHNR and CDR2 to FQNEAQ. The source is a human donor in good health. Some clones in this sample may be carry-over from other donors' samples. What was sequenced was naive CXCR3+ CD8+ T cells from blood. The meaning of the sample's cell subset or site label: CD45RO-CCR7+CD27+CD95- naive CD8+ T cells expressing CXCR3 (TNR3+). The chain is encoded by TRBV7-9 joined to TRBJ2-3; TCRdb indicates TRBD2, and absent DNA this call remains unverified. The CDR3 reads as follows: CASSPPSGGRDTQYF.